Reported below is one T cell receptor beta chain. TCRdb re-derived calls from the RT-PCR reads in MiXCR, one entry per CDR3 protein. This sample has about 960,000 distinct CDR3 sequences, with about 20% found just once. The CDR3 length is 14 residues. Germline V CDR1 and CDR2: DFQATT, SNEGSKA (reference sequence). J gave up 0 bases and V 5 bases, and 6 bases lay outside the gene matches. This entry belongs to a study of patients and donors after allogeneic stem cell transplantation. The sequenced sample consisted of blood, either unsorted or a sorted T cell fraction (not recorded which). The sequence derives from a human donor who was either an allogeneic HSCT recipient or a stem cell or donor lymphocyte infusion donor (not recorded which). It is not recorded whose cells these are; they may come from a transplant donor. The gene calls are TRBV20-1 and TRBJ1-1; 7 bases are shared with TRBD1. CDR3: CSASGTVMNTEAFF. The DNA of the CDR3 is TGCAGTGCTTCCGGGACAGTTATGAACACTGAAGCTTTCTTT.